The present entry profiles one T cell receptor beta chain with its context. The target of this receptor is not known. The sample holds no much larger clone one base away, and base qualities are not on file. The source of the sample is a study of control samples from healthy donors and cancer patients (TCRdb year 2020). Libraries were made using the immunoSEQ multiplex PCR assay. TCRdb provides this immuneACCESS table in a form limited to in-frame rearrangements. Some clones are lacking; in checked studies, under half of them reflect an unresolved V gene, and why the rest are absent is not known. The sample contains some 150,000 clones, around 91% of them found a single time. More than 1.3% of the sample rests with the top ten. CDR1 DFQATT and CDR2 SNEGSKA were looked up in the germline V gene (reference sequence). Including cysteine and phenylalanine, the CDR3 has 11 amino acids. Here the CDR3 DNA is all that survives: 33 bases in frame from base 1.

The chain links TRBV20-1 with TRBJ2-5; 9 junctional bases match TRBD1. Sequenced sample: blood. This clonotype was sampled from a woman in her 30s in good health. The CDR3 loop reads CSVDRGETQYF. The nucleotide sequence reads TGCAGCGTAGACAGGGGGGAGACCCAGTACTTC.